Presented here are 32 T cell receptor beta chains from one specimen sequenced in a study of CD8+CD57+ T cells in acquired aplastic anemia. It was genomic DNA that served as the template for profiling TCR beta VDJ and CDR3. MiXCR, applied by TCRdb to the reads, yields one record per CDR3 protein. The table lists 300,000 or so distinct CDR3 sequences, 55% to 65% of them singletons, with roughly 8% in the top ten. Sequencing input: sorted CD4+, CD8+, or CD8+CD57+ T cells (not recorded which) from PBMCs. These TCRs come from a human donor with severe aplastic anemia or a healthy control (not recorded which).

Only a few counts were recorded for this clonotype. This chain links TRBV7-2 with TRBJ2-7; 8 nucleotides match TRBD1. V lost 5 bases, J lost 5 bases, and 5 bases stayed unmatched. Germline loops: CDR1 SGHTA, CDR2 FQGNSA. The CDR3 consists of 13 residues. The CDR3 loop is CASSRTGTNEQYF. DNA for the CDR3: TGTGCCAGCAGCCGGACAGGGACGAACGAGCAGTACTTC.

This clonotype was picked up many times. This rearrangement joins TRBV6-5 to TRBJ1-1; D not resolved. Trimming took 0 bases from V and 1 from J, leaving 6 bases between them. Germline assignment: CDR1 MNHEY and CDR2 SVGAGI. The CDR3 has 14 amino acids. The CDR3, as DNA: TGTGCCAGCAGTTACTCGATCCCGAACACTGAAGCTTTCTTT. Protein product: CASSYSIPNTEAFF.

With regard to this clonotype: Germline and junction disagree at one end, which may indicate a read error. The chain links TRBV6-6 to TRBJ2-3, with TRBD2 matching over 11 bases. Per germline, CDR1 MNHNY and CDR2 SVGAGI (reference sequence). The CDR3 spans 18 residues. This CDR3 is CAISEGSGRALGTDTQYF. In nucleotides, the CDR3 is TGTGCCATCAGTGAGGGTAGCGGGAGGGCCTTAGGCACAGATACGCAGTATTTT.

For this clonotype: A much bigger clone sits one base away, suggesting this may be a read error. The V and J genes are TRBV3-1 and TRBJ1-1; D unresolved. Per the germline V gene, CDR1 is LGHDT and CDR2 is YNNKEL (reference sequence). The CDR3 loop spans 13 amino acids. Here the CDR3 reads CASSRRRDNEALF. CDR3 nucleotides: TGTGCCAGCAGCCGTCGGAGGGATAATGAAGCTCTCTTT.

As for this clonotype: An end of the junction does not agree with germline; a read error may underlie this. The chain recombines TRBV25-1 with TRBJ2-7; the match to TRBD2 covers 7 bases. Germline assignment: CDR1 MGHDK and CDR2 SYGVNS. The CDR3 sequence is 18 residues long. The CDR3 here is CASSEFPRWGGEIYGQYF. Written as DNA, the CDR3 is TGTGCCAGCAGTGAATTCCCCCGTTGGGGAGGGGAGATCTACGGGCAGTACTTC.

About this clonotype: The junction differs from germline at one of its ends, possibly a read error. V gene TRBV10-3 combines with J gene TRBJ2-1; D is undetermined. From germline, CDR1 is ENHRY and CDR2 SYGVKD. This CDR3 is 12 amino acids long. In nucleotides, the CDR3 is TGTACCATCAGTGAGAAGTCCTACGAGCAGTTCTTC. It is translated as CTISEKSYEQFF.

This chain uses TRBV2 with TRBJ1-1, with D possibly being TRBD1 (5 bases). Trimming removed 0 bases from V and 9 bases from J, with 14 bases in between. CDR3 length equals 14 residues. CDR1 and CDR2 (germline): SNHLY, FYNNEI. CDR3 bases: TGTGCCAGCAGTGAAGCGCAAGAGGGGCACAAAGCTTTCTTT. Translating gives CASSEAQEGHKAFF.

V usage is TRBV5-1 and J usage is TRBJ1-3, with a possible D match to TRBD1 (6 bases). This CDR3 has 14 residues. V lost 4 bases and J 1 base, leaving 9 bases between the germline ends. CDR1 and CDR2 from the germline V gene are SGHRS and YFSETQ. CDR3 loop: CASSPQGSGNTIYF. The DNA for the CDR3 is TGCGCCAGCAGCCCCCAGGGGTCTGGAAACACCATATATTTT.

This clonotype showed up many times. The chain recombines TRBV6-2 or TRBV6-3 with TRBJ1-5; D unclear. In germline, CDR1 is MNHEY, CDR2 SVGEGT. The CDR3 is 14 amino acids. The V gene lost 0 bases and the J gene lost 6 bases, with 9 bases spanning the gap. The DNA for the CDR3 is TGTGCCAGCAGTTACTCGAGTCTCGTTCAGCCCCAGCATTTT. Translated: CASSYSSLVQPQHF.

V and J are TRBV7-9 and TRBJ2-2, with TRBD1 identical over 7 bases. Germline V gives CDR1 SEHNR, CDR2 FQNEAQ (reference sequence). With V trimmed by 4 bases and J by 1 base, 9 bases remained unmatched. The CDR3 is 17 amino acids. The CDR3 protein is CASSYPRQGWNTGELFF. The CDR3 bases are TGTGCCAGCAGCTACCCTAGACAGGGATGGAACACCGGGGAGCTGTTTTTT.

As regards this clonotype: The conserved phenylalanine or tryptophan normally closing the CDR3 is absent here, so this likely arose from a read error. The rearrangement uses TRBV5-1 and TRBJ1-1; D is undetermined. There are 14 residues in the CDR3. Germline assignment: CDR1 SGHRS and CDR2 YFSETQ. Trimming removed 3 bases from V and 1 base from J, with 10 bases in between. The CDR3 DNA is TGCGCCAGCAGCTGGGAACCCTCGAACACTGAAGCTTTCTCT. Translated: CASSWEPSNTEAFS.

There are a few counts of this clonotype. The V gene is TRBV18, the J gene TRBJ1-4, with D perhaps matching TRBD1 (6 bases). Looked up from germline, CDR1 is KGHSH and CDR2 is LQKENI. The CDR3 consists of 16 residues. Trimming stripped 5 bases from V and 7 bases from J, with 20 bases between. The CDR3 coding sequence is TGTGCCAGCTCATCTTCACGACAGGCTTGGGGTGAAAAACTGTTTTTT. Its translation is CASSSSRQAWGEKLFF. The complete variable domain, with remaining parts taken from reference TRBV18 and TRBJ1-4, reads NAGVMQNPRHLVRRRGQEARLRCSPMKGHSHVYWYRQLPEEGLKFMVYLQKENIIDESGMPKERFSAEFPKEGPSILRIQQVVRGDSAAYFCASSSSRQAWGEKLFFGSGTQLSVL.

This rearrangement joins TRBV25-1 to TRBJ2-3; 10 bases line up with TRBD2. The CDR3 spans 15 residues. CDR1 is MGHDK and CDR2 is SYGVNS in the germline V gene. The V gene end was trimmed by 4 bases and the J gene end by 2 bases; junction bases not matched to a gene: 3. In DNA form, the CDR3 reads TGTGCCAGCAGTGGACTAGCGGGTTACACAGATACGCAGTATTTT. This gives the protein CASSGLAGYTDTQYF.

With respect to this clonotype: With a much larger clone just one base away, this may be a read error. This sequence joins TRBV7-9 and TRBJ2-5, with 16 positions matching TRBD2. Germline assignment: CDR1 SEHNR and CDR2 FQNEAQ (reference sequence). CDR3 length equals 16 residues. The CDR3 spells CASSRGLAGGLETQHF. The DNA for the CDR3 is TGTGCCAGCAGCAGGGGACTAGCGGGGGGGCTAGAGACCCAGCACTTC.

Points on this clonotype: Being one base from a much bigger clone, this may be a read error. The V and J genes are TRBV6-1 and TRBJ1-2; 8 bases match TRBD1. Per germline, CDR1 MNHNS and CDR2 SASEGT. The CDR3 length is 13 residues. The CDR3 nucleotides read TGTGCCAGCAGTGGGACAGGGATGGATGGCCACACCTTC. It is translated as CASSGTGMDGHTF.

This clonotype showed up many times. V usage is TRBV11-2 and J usage is TRBJ2-5; 7 nucleotides agree with TRBD1. The CDR3 totals 15 residues. Trimming took 1 base from V and 4 from J; bases not matched to a gene: 6. Looked up from germline, CDR1 is SGHAT and CDR2 is FQNNGV. The CDR3 DNA is TGTGCCAGCAGCTTAGCCGGGGCAGGGGGAGAGACCCAGTACTTC. Translated: CASSLAGAGGETQYF.

The chain recombines TRBV2 with TRBJ2-3; 10 bases map to TRBD1. The J segment lost 2 bases and the V segment lost 3 bases, leaving 2 bases of the junction unmatched. The CDR3 covers 15 residues. In germline, CDR1 is SNHLY, CDR2 FYNNEI. The CDR3 loop is CASSEGQGNTDTQYF. CDR3 nucleotide sequence: TGTGCCAGCAGTGAGGGACAGGGGAACACAGATACGCAGTATTTT. The variable domain in full, with the rest retrieved from reference TRBV2 and TRBJ2-3, is EPEVTQTPSHQVTQMGQEVILRCVPISNHLYFYWYRQILGQKVEFLVSFYNNEISEKSEIFDDQFSVERPDGSNFTLKIRSTKLEDSAMYFCASSEGQGNTDTQYFGPGTRLTVL.

The rearrangement links TRBV2 to TRBJ1-2, with D possibly matching TRBD1 (6 bases). This CDR3 contains 15 residues. Between the trimmed V and J ends, which lost 8 bases and 3 bases, there was a span of 19 bases. Germline CDR1 reads SNHLY; CDR2 reads FYNNEI. This CDR3 is CASSPLGRGDYGYTF. The CDR3, as DNA: TGTGCCAGCTCACCTTTGGGCAGGGGAGACTATGGCTACACCTTC.

Comments on this clonotype: Relative to the germline gene, one junction end is altered; a read error may explain this. The V and J genes are TRBV24-1 and TRBJ2-3; TRBD2 might be the D (5 bases). Germline CDR1 is KGHDR and CDR2 is SFDVKD. CDR3 length equals 14 residues. CDR3 sequence reads: CAASGPGPTDTQYF. The CDR3 nucleotides are TGTGCCGCCAGCGGACCCGGGCCGACAGATACGCAGTATTTT.

This clonotype was detected ten times or more. J is TRBJ2-7 and V is TRBV5-6; 7 positions agree with TRBD1. After removal of 0 bases from V and 2 bases from J, the junction contained 8 bases not matched to a gene. The CDR3 spans 16 residues. Germline CDR1 and CDR2: SGHDT and YYEEEE. Written as DNA, the CDR3 is TGTGCCAGCAGCTTGGGGGTGAACAGGGGACCCTACGAGCAGTACTTC. Translated, it gives CASSLGVNRGPYEQYF.

This clonotype was observed many times. V is TRBV6-1 and J is TRBJ1-4; a weak D match, TRBD1 (5 bases). CDR3 length: 14 residues. Germline V lookup: CDR1 MNHNS, CDR2 SASEGT. Trimming took 6 bases from V and 7 from J, leaving 15 bases between them. The chain's CDR3 is CASSLQVVAEKLFF. CDR3 coding DNA: TGTGCCAGCAGCCTACAGGTCGTTGCTGAAAAACTGTTTTTT.

The chain uses TRBV7-2 and TRBJ2-3; the D gene is possibly TRBD1 (6 bases). V was pared by 4 bases and J by 4 bases, with 18 bases between. The CDR3 covers 16 residues. Germline V gives CDR1 SGHTA, CDR2 FQGNSA. CDR3 protein: CASSYQTGQGPDTQYF. The CDR3 region has the DNA TGTGCCAGCAGCTACCAGACGGGACAAGGGCCAGATACGCAGTATTTT.

The V call is TRBV2, the J call TRBJ2-7; TRBD1 might be the D (5 bases). Trimming stripped 3 bases from V and 6 bases from J, with 18 bases between. The CDR3 is made up of 15 amino acids. Germline V lookup: CDR1 SNHLY, CDR2 FYNNEI. The CDR3 here is CASSDRVVSTFEQYF. CDR3 nucleotide sequence: TGTGCCAGCAGTGACAGGGTAGTTTCCACGTTCGAGCAGTACTTC.

This clonotype was seen a handful of times. V and J are TRBV2 and TRBJ1-6; the D is unclear. The germline CDR1 and CDR2 sequences are SNHLY and FYNNEI. This CDR3 is built from 14 residues. The V end lost 4 bases, the J end lost 5 bases, and 9 bases lay between the germline ends. The CDR3 nucleotides are TGTGCCAGCAGTGTTCGGGGTGATAATTCACCCCTCCACTTT. Amino acid sequence: CASSVRGDNSPLHF. Based on the CDR3 plus reference TRBV2 and TRBJ1-6, the full variable domain is EPEVTQTPSHQVTQMGQEVILRCVPISNHLYFYWYRQILGQKVEFLVSFYNNEISEKSEIFDDQFSVERPDGSNFTLKIRSTKLEDSAMYFCASSVRGDNSPLHFGNGTRLTVT.

This clonotype was detected many times. The chain is built from TRBV3-1 and TRBJ1-3, with a possible D match to TRBD1 (6 bases). Trimming pared 1 base from V and 2 bases from J, leaving 12 bases between. Germline loops: CDR1 LGHDT, CDR2 YNNKEL (reference sequence). The CDR3 sequence is 16 residues long. The CDR3, as DNA: TGTGCCAGCAGCCAAGGTATCAGGGGCCCTGGAAACACCATATATTTT. Encoded protein: CASSQGIRGPGNTIYF.

This clonotype was picked up one time. This rearrangement joins TRBV5-4 to TRBJ1-6, with TRBD1 as a possible D gene (6 bases). The germline V and J ends were trimmed by 4 bases and 10 bases, with 15 bases remaining between them. Per the germline V gene, CDR1 is SGHNT and CDR2 is YYREEE (reference sequence). The CDR3 consists of 14 residues. This CDR3 is CASSTGHSESPLHF. CDR3 bases: TGTGCCAGCAGCACGGGACACTCCGAATCACCCCTCCACTTT.

V is TRBV7-6 and J is TRBJ1-5; 8 bases map to TRBD1. Losses at the gene ends were 5 bases for V and 2 bases for J; bases not matched to a gene: 5. CDR1 and CDR2 from the germline V gene are SGHVS and FNYEAQ. The CDR3 is 15 amino acids. The CDR3 DNA follows: TGTGCCAGCAGCCGACAGGGGAAGGGCAATCAGCCCCAGCATTTT. This gives the protein CASSRQGKGNQPQHF.

The V gene is TRBV28, the J gene TRBJ2-3, with D perhaps TRBD2 (6 bases). This CDR3 contains 12 residues. V was clipped by 3 bases and J by 7 bases, with 8 bases between them. Germline V gene data show CDR1 as MDHEN and CDR2 as SYDVKM. CDR3 coding DNA: TGTGCCAGCAGTTTTCGGGGGAATACGCAGTATTTT. Encoded protein: CASSFRGNTQYF.

J is TRBJ2-3 and V is TRBV24-1, with D maybe TRBD1 (6 bases). This CDR3 has 17 amino acids. CDR1 and CDR2 (germline): KGHDR, SFDVKD. V lost 2 bases, J lost 1 base, and 15 bases lay in between. CDR3 residues: CATSDSAGVRGTDTQYF. In DNA, the CDR3 is TGTGCCACCAGTGATTCGGCAGGGGTCAGGGGCACAGATACGCAGTATTTT.

The J gene is TRBJ1-5, the V gene TRBV7-2; D might be TRBD1 (5 bases). The CDR3 sequence is 14 residues long. Looked up from germline, CDR1 is SGHTA and CDR2 is FQGNSA. The ends were cut back, 1 base at V and 4 bases at J, with 8 bases in the middle. The CDR3 reads CASSLGRANQPQHF. The CDR3 nucleotides read TGTGCCAGCAGCTTAGGCAGGGCGAATCAGCCCCAGCATTTT.

This chain connects TRBV10-3 to TRBJ2-1; 10 bases agree with TRBD2. Germline CDR1 and CDR2: ENHRY and SYGVKD. V shed 7 bases and J 6 bases; nucleotides not matched to a gene: 9. This CDR3 spans 15 amino acids. In DNA form, the CDR3 reads TGTGCCATCACACCCCAGCGGGAGGGGGGCAATGAGCAGTTCTTC. Its protein product is CAITPQREGGNEQFF.

This clonotype showed up just a few times. J is TRBJ2-7 and V is TRBV20-1; 8 positions agree with TRBD2. V was pared by 1 base and J by 5 bases, with 4 bases of the junction left unmatched. Per germline, CDR1 DFQATT and CDR2 SNEGSKA (reference sequence). This CDR3 is 13 amino acids long. CDR3 sequence: CSARGAGGNEQYF. For the CDR3, the DNA is TGCAGTGCTAGAGGGGCGGGGGGCAACGAGCAGTACTTC.